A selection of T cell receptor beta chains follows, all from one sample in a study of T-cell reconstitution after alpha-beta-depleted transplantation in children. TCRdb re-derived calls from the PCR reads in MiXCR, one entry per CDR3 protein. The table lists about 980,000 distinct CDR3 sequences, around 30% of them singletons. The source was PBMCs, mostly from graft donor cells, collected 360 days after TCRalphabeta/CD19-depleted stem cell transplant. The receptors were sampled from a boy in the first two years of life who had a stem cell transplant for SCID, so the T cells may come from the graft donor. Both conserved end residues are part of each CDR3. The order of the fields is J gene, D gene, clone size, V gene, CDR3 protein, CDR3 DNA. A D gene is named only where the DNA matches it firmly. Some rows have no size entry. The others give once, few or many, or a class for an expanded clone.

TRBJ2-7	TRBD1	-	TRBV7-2	CASSPRNTGGEQYF	TGTGCCAGCAGCCCAAGAAATACAGGGGGCGAGCAGTACTTC
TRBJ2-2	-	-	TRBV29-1	CSVDGGENTGELFF	TGCAGCGTTGACGGGGGCGAGAACACCGGGGAGCTGTTTTTT
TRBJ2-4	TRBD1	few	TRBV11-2	CASSPYRGPDIQYF	TGTGCCAGCAGCCCATACAGGGGGCCGGACATTCAGTACTTC
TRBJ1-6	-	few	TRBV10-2	CASISGNSPLHF	TGCGCCAGCATATCCGGCAATTCACCCCTCCACTTT
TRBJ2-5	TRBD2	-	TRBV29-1	CSVEPWASGQETQYF	TGCAGCGTTGAGCCCTGGGCTAGCGGACAAGAGACCCAGTACTTC
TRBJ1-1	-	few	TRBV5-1	CASSLAGLSTEAFF	TGCGCCAGCAGCTTGGCAGGGTTGAGCACTGAAGCTTTCTTT
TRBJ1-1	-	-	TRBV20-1	CSAGQADTEAFF	TGCAGTGCTGGTCAGGCTGACACTGAAGCTTTCTTT
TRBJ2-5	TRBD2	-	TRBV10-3	CAISRVAGGRRETQYF	TGTGCCATCTCCAGGGTAGCGGGGGGTAGGAGGGAGACCCAGTACTTC
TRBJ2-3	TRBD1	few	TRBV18	CASSYIDRGSTDTQYF	TGTGCCAGCTCATATATCGACAGGGGCTCTACAGATACGCAGTATTTT
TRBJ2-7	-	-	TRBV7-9	CASSHRVRSYEQYF	TGTGCCAGCAGCCACCGGGTGAGATCCTACGAGCAGTACTTC